This T cell receptor beta chain was captured in a study of T cells after yellow fever vaccination. The CDR3 has 17 residues. V was clipped by 3 bases and J by 4 bases; unmatched bases: 11. The germline CDR1 and CDR2 sequences are SGHNT and YYREEE (reference sequence). It was through 5'RACE template switching that TCR cDNA was made, with a universal primer site and UMIs added. TCRdb itself ran the 5' RACE reads through MiXCR, one entry per CDR3 protein. This table holds roughly 150,000 distinct CDR3 sequences, about 7.7% found once. This clonotype was seen repeatedly, ten times or more. The target antigen is unknown. Study-wide results and caveats: Weaker overall, the secondary response nonetheless peaked faster (day 5 versus 15). There was a small share of clonotypes that showed up in both the CD4 and CD8 compartments. Repertoires obtained by FACS sorting could include abundant clonotypes that entered as contaminants from the bulk population.

The genes are TRBV5-4 and TRBJ2-5, with 11 bases matching TRBD2. The source was CD4+ T cells sorted from PBMCs, collected 5 days after the yellow fever booster vaccination. The sequence was collected from a man younger than 40 who received the YFV17D yellow fever vaccine. CDR3 nucleotides: TGTGCCAGCAGCTCCGGGGCGCTAGCGGGAGGTAGAGAGACCCAGTACTTC. Translated, it gives CASSSGALAGGRETQYF.